The 18 T cell receptor beta chains below come from one sample, sequenced in a study of cytomegalovirus exposure and HLA in healthy donors. The primer mix had 60 Vbeta and 13 Jbeta primers. Generated by immunoSEQ multiplex PCR, the TCRdb table keeps only in-frame clones and is missing some. The top ten clones hold around 4.3% of a sample with 150,000 to 200,000 clones, roughly 80% of them seen once. The material sequenced was PBMCs. These receptors were obtained from a man between 50 and 59 years old in good health and CMV-seropositive.

The chain is built from TRBV11-2 and TRBJ2-2; 8 bases map to TRBD1. Trimming cost V 2 bases and J 7 bases; bases outside gene matches: 6. CDR3 length: 15 amino acids. Germline V gene sequence: CDR1 SGHAT, CDR2 FQNNGV. CDR3: CASSLRGQAIGELFF. The CDR3 DNA reads TGTGCCAGCAGCTTACGGGGACAGGCGATCGGGGAGCTGTTTTTT. Complete variable domain (other parts from reference TRBV11-2 and TRBJ2-2): EAGVAQSPRYKIIEKRQSVAFWCNPISGHATLYWYQQILGQGPKLLIQFQNNGVVDDSQLPKDRFSAERLKGVDSTLKIQPAKLEDSAVYLCASSLRGQAIGELFFGEGSRLTVL.

The genes are TRBV5-1 and TRBJ2-3; 9 positions match TRBD1. This CDR3 has 17 amino acids. Germline values: CDR1 SGHRS, CDR2 YFSETQ. V gave up 3 bases and J gave up 2 bases; unmatched junction bases: 10. CDR3 coding DNA: TGCGCCAGCAGCTGGCCTCCGGGACAGGGATTCACAGATACGCAGTATTTT. Translating it yields CASSWPPGQGFTDTQYF.

The CDR3 bases are TGTGCCAGCAGTTACTCTAGCGGGAGGGCGGATACGCAGTATTTT. Translation: CASSYSSGRADTQYF. The chain employs TRBV6-5 and TRBJ2-3; 11 bases align to TRBD2. The V gene end was trimmed by 0 bases and the J gene end by 6 bases; junction bases not matched to a gene: 2. The CDR3 is made up of 15 amino acids. The germline gives CDR1 MNHEY, CDR2 SVGAGI.

This CDR3 reads CASSLVGGNGGNTIYF. In nucleotides, the CDR3 is TGTGCCAGCAGCTTAGTAGGGGGAAACGGTGGAAACACCATATATTTT. The chain links TRBV11-2 to TRBJ1-3; TRBD1 is a possible D gene (6 bases). V was clipped by 1 base and J by 3 bases, with 13 bases between them. CDR3 length: 16 residues. CDR1 and CDR2 from the germline V gene are SGHAT and FQNNGV.

A single count supports this clone. This chain joins TRBV6-6 and TRBJ2-2, with D perhaps matching TRBD2 (6 bases). This CDR3 has 15 residues. With 0 bases removed from V and 5 bases from J, the gap between germline ends came to 10 bases. Germline-derived CDR1 and CDR2 are MNHNY and SVGAGI (reference sequence). DNA of the CDR3: TGTGCCAGCAGTTACTCGGGGGGAGTAACCGGGGAGCTGTTTTTT. Translated, it gives CASSYSGGVTGELFF.

This chain uses TRBV5-8 with TRBJ1-2; tentative D call: TRBD1 (6 bases). Trimming took 4 bases from V and 0 from J, leaving 19 bases between them. CDR1 SGHTS and CDR2 YDEGEE come from the germline V gene. The CDR3 contains 17 residues. The CDR3 nucleotides are TGTGCCAGCAGCCCGCCCTTCCCACAGGGATCTAACTATGGCTACACCTTC. Protein product: CASSPPFPQGSNYGYTF.

The chain links TRBV5-1 to TRBJ2-3; maybe TRBD2 (6 bases). Germline loops: CDR1 SGHRS, CDR2 YFSETQ. Trimming shortened V by 4 bases and J by 1 base, and 10 bases separated the two germline ends. This CDR3 is 14 amino acids long. The CDR3 is CASSPGTGTDTQYF. The CDR3 DNA sequence: TGCGCCAGCAGCCCTGGGACTGGCACAGATACGCAGTATTTT.

The genes are TRBV5-4 and TRBJ1-5, with D possibly TRBD1 on 5 matching bases. Trimming cost V 4 bases and J 3 bases, with 14 bases left between them. Germline values: CDR1 SGHNT, CDR2 YYREEE (reference sequence). The CDR3 spans 15 residues. This chain's CDR3 is CASSPLPGVNQPQHF. The CDR3 DNA reads TGTGCCAGCAGCCCTTTACCGGGGGTCAATCAGCCCCAGCATTTT.

The table lists this clone with a few counts. This chain uses TRBV11-2 with TRBJ2-5; 7 positions agree with TRBD1. Germline assignment: CDR1 SGHAT and CDR2 FQNNGV. V shed 1 base and J 0 bases; nucleotides not matched to a gene: 5. The length of the CDR3 is 16 residues. This CDR3 reads CASSLGVGTDQETQYF. The DNA for the CDR3 is TGTGCCAGCAGCTTAGGTGTCGGGACAGACCAAGAGACCCAGTACTTC.

The rearrangement uses TRBV9 and TRBJ2-1; TRBD2 aligns across 7 bases. Trimming at V came to 3 bases and at J to 4 bases, leaving 10 bases not matched to a gene. The CDR3 extends over 16 amino acids. Germline V CDR1 and CDR2: SGDLS, YYNGEE. The CDR3 DNA reads TGTGCCAGCAGCGGATCGGGGGGAGTTTGGTACAATGAGCAGTTCTTC. Translating gives CASSGSGGVWYNEQFF.

The chain combines TRBV7-9 with TRBJ2-1, with TRBD2 identical over 8 bases. Trimming cost V 4 bases and J 6 bases; bases outside gene matches: 8. This CDR3 comprises 15 residues. Per germline, CDR1 SEHNR and CDR2 FQNEAQ (reference sequence). The DNA for the CDR3 is TGTGCCAGCAGCTCAGGACTAGCTAGACCCAATGAGCAGTTCTTC. It is translated as CASSSGLARPNEQFF. Full variable domain (remainder filled in from reference TRBV7-9 and TRBJ2-1): DTGVSQNPRHKITKRGQNVTFRCDPISEHNRLYWYRQTLGQGPEFLTYFQNEAQLEKSRLLSDRFSAERPKGSFSTLEIQRTEQGDSAMYLCASSSGLARPNEQFFGPGTRLTVL.

The CDR3 nucleotides are TGTGCCAGCAGCTTACGGCGGGGTAGCACAGATACGCAGTATTTT. Amino acid sequence: CASSLRRGSTDTQYF. The chain uses TRBV7-9 and TRBJ2-3; tentative D call: TRBD2 (6 bases). Germline-derived CDR1 and CDR2 are SEHNR and FQNEAQ (reference sequence). Trimming shortened V by 2 bases and J by 0 bases, and 9 bases separated the two germline ends. This CDR3 is 15 amino acids long.

The rearrangement uses TRBV27 and TRBJ2-5; maybe TRBD1 (7 bases). CDR1 is MNHEY, CDR2 SMNVEV, per germline (reference sequence). The ends were cut back, 0 bases at V and 4 bases at J, with 12 bases in the middle. The CDR3 runs to 15 residues. The CDR3 here is CASSLSEGAGETQYF. The CDR3 DNA sequence: TGTGCCAGCAGTTTATCGGAGGGGGCGGGAGAGACCCAGTACTTC.

The CDR3 DNA follows: TGTGCCAGCAGCGTAATAGGGGATTCTAATTCACCCCTCCACTTT. Protein sequence: CASSVIGDSNSPLHF. V is TRBV9 and J is TRBJ1-6; the D gene is possibly TRBD1 (5 bases). V lost 1 base to trimming and J lost 6 bases, with 11 bases between them. Germline-derived CDR1 and CDR2 are SGDLS and YYNGEE. The length of the CDR3 is 15 residues.

The rearrangement links TRBV30 to TRBJ1-5; TRBD1 aligns across 7 bases. Germline-derived CDR1 and CDR2 are GTSNPN and SVGIG (reference sequence). There are 14 residues in the CDR3. Trimming at V came to 1 base and at J to 4 bases, leaving 4 bases not matched to a gene. CDR3 nucleotides: TGTGCCTGGAGTGGCCGACAGGGAAATCAGCCCCAGCATTTT. The encoded protein is CAWSGRQGNQPQHF.

This chain links TRBV27 with TRBJ2-7; TRBD2 agrees at 11 bases. Germline assignment: CDR1 MNHEY and CDR2 SMNVEV (reference sequence). With 5 bases clipped from V and 4 bases from J, the junction kept 13 bases outside the gene matches. The CDR3 is made up of 17 amino acids. CDR3 DNA: TGTGCCAGCAGTCTCCTACCCCCCGGGACTAGCGGTTACGAGCAGTACTTC. Encoded protein: CASSLLPPGTSGYEQYF.

The chain has TRBV6-5 and TRBJ1-4; 7 nucleotides line up with TRBD1. The CDR3 is 13 amino acids. Germline loops: CDR1 MNHEY, CDR2 SVGAGI. V was pared by 7 bases and J by 8 bases, with 7 bases of the junction left unmatched. The CDR3 bases are TGTGCCAGCAAGACAGGGCGAGCCGAAAAACTGTTTTTT. This translates into CASKTGRAEKLFF.

The V and J genes are TRBV27 and TRBJ2-7, with 8 bases that match TRBD1. The CDR3 has 14 residues. CDR1 and CDR2 from the germline V gene are MNHEY and SMNVEV (reference sequence). Losses at the gene ends were 6 bases for V and 5 bases for J; bases not matched to a gene: 9. The CDR3 protein is CASSPWTGNNEQYF. CDR3 coding DNA: TGTGCCAGCAGCCCATGGACAGGGAATAACGAGCAGTACTTC.